A single sample gave rise to the 10 T cell receptor beta chains below, sequenced in a study of T-cell reconstitution after alpha-beta-depleted transplantation in children. Preparation of the TCRbeta library was carried out with unique molecular identifiers. TCRdb reprocessed the PCR reads via MiXCR and lists one record per CDR3 protein. The sample lists hundreds of thousands of distinct CDR3 sequences, 23% seen once, with around 14% in the top ten. This sample comprised PBMCs, mostly from graft donor cells, obtained 360 days after TCRalphabeta/CD19-depleted stem cell transplant. These receptors were obtained from a boy under two years old who had a stem cell transplant for acute myeloid leukemia, so the T cells may come from the graft donor.

This clonotype was seen many times. The chain recombines TRBV7-6 with TRBJ2-5; D is unresolved. CDR1 and CDR2 (germline): SGHVS, FNYEAQ. Between the trimmed V and J ends, which lost 1 base and 2 bases, there was a span of 17 bases. The CDR3 consists of 17 residues. The CDR3 sequence is CASSLGLGSGGQETQYF. CDR3 DNA sequence: TGTGCCAGCAGCTTAGGATTAGGTTCTGGTGGGCAAGAGACCCAGTACTTC.

This clonotype came up once. The CDR3 loop reads CASRRQGGYNEQFF. The CDR3 nucleotides read TGTGCCAGCAGACGACAGGGGGGCTACAATGAGCAGTTCTTC. The rearrangement uses TRBV6-1 and TRBJ2-1; TRBD1 matches at 9 bases. CDR1 is MNHNS and CDR2 is SASEGT in the germline V gene. J was trimmed by 3 bases and V by 6 bases; bases with no gene match: 3. The CDR3 sequence is 14 residues long.

The V and J genes are TRBV20-1 and TRBJ1-5; D may be TRBD1 (5 bases). CDR3 length: 17 residues. V lost 0 bases and J lost 7, with 22 bases in between. In germline, CDR1 is DFQATT, CDR2 SNEGSKA (reference sequence). In DNA form, the CDR3 reads TGCAGTGCTAGAGATCAAATCCTTCGGTGGGGGGAGCAGCCCCAGCATTTT. Amino acid sequence: CSARDQILRWGEQPQHF.

The chain carries TRBV20-1 and TRBJ2-3; D possibly matches TRBD1 or TRBD2 (5 bases each). Looked up from germline, CDR1 is DFQATT and CDR2 is SNEGSKA (reference sequence). This CDR3 has 14 amino acids. V lost 4 bases and J 2 bases, leaving 13 bases between the germline ends. The CDR3 nucleotides read TGCAGTGCTAAGGGGCGGACTCTCACAGATACGCAGTATTTT. Translation gives CSAKGRTLTDTQYF.

This clonotype has at least ten counts. The CDR3 DNA reads as TGTGCCAGCAGCCAAGCTACCACTGAAGCTTTCTTT. This translates into CASSQATTEAFF. The genes are TRBV3-1 and TRBJ1-1, with D unresolved. Germline V lookup: CDR1 LGHDT, CDR2 YNNKEL (reference sequence). The length of the CDR3 is 12 residues. Deletions cut 1 base from V and 4 bases from J, with 4 bases between.

The V and J genes are TRBV7-2 and TRBJ2-5, with 9 positions matching TRBD1. CDR3 length: 16 amino acids. Germline values: CDR1 SGHTA, CDR2 FQGNSA. V gave up 4 bases and J gave up 5 bases; unmatched junction bases: 11. The CDR3 bases are TGTGCCAGCAGCTCAAGGGACAGGGTTCGATGGGAGACCCAGTACTTC. It translates to CASSSRDRVRWETQYF. Supplemented by reference TRBV7-2 and TRBJ2-5, the full variable domain reads GAGVSQSPSNKVTEKGKDVELRCDPISGHTALYWYRQSLGQGLEFLIYFQGNSAPDKSGLPSDRFSAERTGGSVSTLTIQRTQQEDSAVYLCASSSRDRVRWETQYFGPGTRLLVL.

V usage is TRBV7-9 and J usage is TRBJ2-3; 10 bases line up with TRBD1. V was pared by 7 bases and J by 0 bases, with 4 bases of the junction left unmatched. Germline V CDR1 and CDR2: SEHNR, FQNEAQ (reference sequence). The CDR3 is 15 residues long. As DNA, the CDR3 is TGTGCCAGCAAACCGGGACAGGGGAGCACAGATACGCAGTATTTT. Translating gives CASKPGQGSTDTQYF.

CDR3 bases: TGTGCCACCAGTGATGAGACAGGGTGGAATGAGCAGTTCTTC. Encoded protein: CATSDETGWNEQFF. This chain uses TRBV24-1 with TRBJ2-1; 7 bases fit TRBD1. With V trimmed by 3 bases and J by 7 bases, 5 bases remained unmatched. Germline assignment: CDR1 KGHDR and CDR2 SFDVKD. The CDR3 sequence is 14 residues long.

The chain is built from TRBV15 and TRBJ1-2; no reliable D call. CDR1 and CDR2 from the germline V gene are LNHNV and YYDKDF (reference sequence). The CDR3 is made up of 14 amino acids. V was shortened by 0 bases and J by 5 bases, with 10 bases between the two germline ends. The CDR3 reads CATSREPGRYGYTF. CDR3 coding DNA: TGTGCCACCAGCAGAGAACCCGGACGGTATGGCTACACCTTC.

In this sample, this clonotype turned up many times. The chain carries TRBV5-1 and TRBJ1-1, with D uncertain. Germline assignment: CDR1 SGHRS and CDR2 YFSETQ. The CDR3 runs to 15 residues. The V end was cut by 1 base, the J end by 0 bases, with 10 bases between. The CDR3 coding sequence is TGCGCCAGCAGCTTGATGCAGGCGCTGAACACTGAAGCTTTCTTT. This codes for CASSLMQALNTEAFF.